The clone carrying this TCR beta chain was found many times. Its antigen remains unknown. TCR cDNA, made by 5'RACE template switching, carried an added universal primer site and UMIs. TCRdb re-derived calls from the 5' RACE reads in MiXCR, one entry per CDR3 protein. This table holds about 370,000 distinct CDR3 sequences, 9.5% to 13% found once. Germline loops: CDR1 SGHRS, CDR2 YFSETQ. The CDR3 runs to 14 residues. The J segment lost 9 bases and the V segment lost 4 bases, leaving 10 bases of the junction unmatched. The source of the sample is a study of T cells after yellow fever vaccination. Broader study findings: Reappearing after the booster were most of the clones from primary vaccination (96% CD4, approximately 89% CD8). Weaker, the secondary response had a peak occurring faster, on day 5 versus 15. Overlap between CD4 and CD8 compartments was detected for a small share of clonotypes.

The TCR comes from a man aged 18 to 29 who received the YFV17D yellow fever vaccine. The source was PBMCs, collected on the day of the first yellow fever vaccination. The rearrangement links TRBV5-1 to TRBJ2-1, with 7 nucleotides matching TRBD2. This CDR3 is CASSRGETRSEQFF. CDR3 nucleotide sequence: TGCGCCAGCAGCCGGGGGGAGACACGGAGTGAGCAGTTCTTC.